The 24 T cell receptor beta chains presented below share a single source sample, sequenced in a study of identifying expanded T cells in peripheral blood. Sequencing used immunoSEQ multiplex PCR; TCRdb keeps in-frame clones, though not all of them. Of 100,000 or so clones in the sample, 88% were seen once. Sequenced input: blood. The receptors were sampled from a person aged 18 to 70 in good health.

The chain is built from TRBV27 and TRBJ2-1, with D perhaps matching TRBD1 (5 bases). V lost 3 bases to trimming and J lost 1 base, with 10 bases between them. The CDR3 loop spans 15 amino acids. In germline, CDR1 is MNHEY, CDR2 SMNVEV (reference sequence). This chain's CDR3 is CASSFQGESYNEQFF. In DNA form, the CDR3 reads TGTGCCAGCAGTTTCCAGGGCGAGTCCTACAATGAGCAGTTCTTC.

On this clone itself: This CDR3 is also generated by other DNA sequences in the sample. V gene TRBV30 combines with J gene TRBJ1-5, with D possibly matching TRBD1 (5 bases). V was trimmed by 2 bases and J by 0 bases, leaving 8 bases between them. Germline V gene sequence: CDR1 GTSNPN, CDR2 SVGIG (reference sequence). The CDR3 loop spans 14 amino acids. CDR3 sequence reads: CAWSRGYSNQPQHF. The CDR3 DNA sequence: TGTGCCTGGAGTCGGGGCTATAGCAATCAGCCCCAGCATTTT.

The CDR3: CASSEQGHYGYTF. CDR3 DNA sequence: TGTGCCAGCAGCGAACAGGGTCACTATGGCTACACCTTC. The chain uses TRBV9 and TRBJ1-2; D possibly corresponds to TRBD1 (6 bases). Germline V CDR1 and CDR2: SGDLS, YYNGEE. V was trimmed by 3 bases and J by 3 bases, leaving 9 bases between them. The CDR3 is 13 amino acids.

J is TRBJ1-1 and V is TRBV4-1; TRBD1 might be the D (5 bases). V was shortened by 2 bases and J by 6 bases, with 13 bases between the two germline ends. The CDR3 runs to 14 residues. Germline V CDR1 and CDR2: MGHRA, YSYEKL. The DNA for the CDR3 is TGCGCCAGCAGCCAACCGGTGGGGGTGGCTGAAGCTTTCTTT. As protein: CASSQPVGVAEAFF.

V is TRBV5-4 and J is TRBJ1-2; 9 bases agree with TRBD1. V shed 7 bases and J 6 bases; nucleotides not matched to a gene: 7. The CDR3 is 13 amino acids. Germline values: CDR1 SGHNT, CDR2 YYREEE (reference sequence). This CDR3 reads CASRRDRADGYTF. The CDR3 DNA sequence: TGTGCCAGCCGCCGGGACAGGGCGGATGGCTACACCTTC.

In this sample, this clone turned up once. V and J are TRBV18 and TRBJ2-2; 7 nucleotides agree with TRBD1. The CDR3 contains 19 residues. The V segment lost 3 bases and the J segment 1 base; nucleotides outside the gene matches: 14. Germline CDR1 and CDR2: KGHSH and LQKENI. CDR3 bases: TGTGCCAGCTCACCCGCAGAACTACGATGGACAGGGAACACCGGGGAGCTGTTTTTT. Its protein is CASSPAELRWTGNTGELFF.

The V and J genes are TRBV7-9 and TRBJ2-2; 7 nucleotides agree with TRBD1. Germline-derived CDR1 and CDR2 are SEHNR and FQNEAQ (reference sequence). Germline trimming cut 3 bases from V and 6 bases from J; bases unmatched to any gene: 7. The CDR3 spans 15 residues. For the CDR3, the DNA is TGTGCCAGCAGCTTGGGGACAGAACTTTCCGGGGAGCTGTTTTTT. Translating it yields CASSLGTELSGELFF.

The chain has TRBV7-9 and TRBJ2-7, with 11 bases identical to TRBD2. The CDR3 runs to 19 residues. J gave up 5 bases and V 2 bases, and 17 bases lay outside the gene matches. Germline V gene sequence: CDR1 SEHNR, CDR2 FQNEAQ (reference sequence). The CDR3, as DNA: TGTGCCAGCAGCTTATCTGGGTTAATAGCGGGAGGGCGGCCTAACGAGCAGTACTTC. Translating gives CASSLSGLIAGGRPNEQYF. Using reference TRBV7-9 and TRBJ2-7 for the parts outside the CDR3, the full variable domain is DTGVSQNPRHKITKRGQNVTFRCDPISEHNRLYWYRQTLGQGPEFLTYFQNEAQLEKSRLLSDRFSAERPKGSFSTLEIQRTEQGDSAMYLCASSLSGLIAGGRPNEQYFGPGTRLTVT.

The V gene is TRBV5-1, the J gene TRBJ2-3; no definite D call. V dropped 2 bases and J dropped 6 bases, with 10 bases sitting between them. Germline CDR1 SGHRS, CDR2 YFSETQ. The CDR3 runs 13 residues. CDR3 sequence: CASSFTTRDTQYF. CDR3 nucleotide sequence: TGCGCCAGCAGCTTCACGACTCGTGATACGCAGTATTTT. Full variable domain (missing parts from reference TRBV5-1 and TRBJ2-3): KAGVTQTPRYLIKTRGQQVTLSCSPISGHRSVSWYQQTPGQGLQFLFEYFSETQRNKGNFPGRFSGRQFSNSRSEMNVSTLELGDSALYLCASSFTTRDTQYFGPGTRLTVL.

This chain links TRBV27 with TRBJ1-2; 10 bases are a match to TRBD1. The germline gives CDR1 MNHEY, CDR2 SMNVEV (reference sequence). Trimming took 3 bases from V and 7 from J; bases not matched to a gene: 2. This CDR3 contains 13 residues. As DNA, the CDR3 is TGTGCCAGCAGTTTGACAGGGGGCGCTGGCTACACCTTC. Its protein product is CASSLTGGAGYTF.

This rearrangement joins TRBV25-1 to TRBJ2-4; D might be TRBD1 (5 bases). Germline V gene lookup returns CDR1 MGHDK and CDR2 SYGVNS. The ends were cut back, 2 bases at V and 3 bases at J, with 11 bases in the middle. The CDR3 totals 15 residues. In nucleotides, the CDR3 is TGTGCCAGCAGTGAAACAGGTTTTGACAAAAACATTCAGTACTTC. Translating it yields CASSETGFDKNIQYF.

The chain combines TRBV5-5 with TRBJ1-1; TRBD1 aligns across 8 bases. The V and J ends lost 4 bases and 0 bases, in that order; junction bases with no gene match: 5. The germline V gene has CDR1 SGHKS and CDR2 YYEKEE (reference sequence). This CDR3 spans 15 amino acids. DNA for the CDR3: TGTGCCAGCAGCCCACAGACAGGGGTGAACACTGAAGCTTTCTTT. Its protein product is CASSPQTGVNTEAFF.

The rearrangement uses TRBV5-4 and TRBJ2-7; possible D gene TRBD1, 6 bases. Germline CDR1 is SGHNT and CDR2 is YYREEE (reference sequence). The CDR3 consists of 15 residues. V was clipped by 1 base and J by 6 bases, with 17 bases between them. Here the CDR3 DNA reads TGTGCCAGCAGCTTGCCGGGGAGCTCAGGGGTCGAGCAGTACTTC. Its protein is CASSLPGSSGVEQYF.

The chain has TRBV7-6 and TRBJ1-2; D may be TRBD1 (5 bases). Germline values: CDR1 SGHVS, CDR2 FNYEAQ. V lost 1 base to trimming and J lost 2 bases, with 11 bases between them. The CDR3 consists of 15 residues. CDR3 nucleotide sequence: TGTGCCAGCAGCTTAGGTCCAGGGACGAACTATGGCTACACCTTC. Translated: CASSLGPGTNYGYTF.

Comments on this clone: Mismatch with germline at one junction end may stem from a read error. The chain employs TRBV7-9 and TRBJ2-3, with D hard to call. Per germline, CDR1 SEHNR and CDR2 FQNEAQ (reference sequence). The CDR3 spans 12 residues. The CDR3: CASSLQHRYAVF. CDR3 in DNA: TGTGCCAGCAGCTTACAGCACAGATACGCAGTATTT.

The rearrangement joins TRBV18 to TRBJ2-7, with a tentative D call TRBD1 (6 bases). Trimming removed 2 bases from V and 9 bases from J, with 20 bases in between. This CDR3 spans 15 amino acids. CDR1 KGHSH and CDR2 LQKENI come from the germline V gene. Here the CDR3 reads CASSPIPGQERGQYF. The DNA of the CDR3 is TGTGCCAGCTCACCAATCCCGGGACAAGAGAGAGGGCAGTACTTC.

This rearrangement joins TRBV19 to TRBJ2-3, with D hard to call. Germline assignment: CDR1 LNHDA and CDR2 SQIVND (reference sequence). This CDR3 is 13 amino acids long. V lost 2 bases and J lost 11, with 14 bases in between. As DNA, the CDR3 is TGTGCCAGTAGTATATCTCTGGCGGACGAGCAGTATTTT. Its protein is CASSISLADEQYF.

The chain links TRBV7-2 to TRBJ1-5, with TRBD1 as a possible D gene (6 bases). The CDR3 totals 15 residues. CDR1 SGHTA and CDR2 FQGNSA come from the germline V gene. V was shortened by 2 bases and J by 1 base, with 9 bases between the two germline ends. Written as DNA, the CDR3 is TGTGCCAGCAGCTTACAGGGGACAAGCAATCAGCCCCAGCATTTT. It translates to CASSLQGTSNQPQHF.

This clone showed up just once. The chain is built from TRBV30 and TRBJ2-7; 7 nucleotides agree with TRBD1. Germline loops: CDR1 GTSNPN, CDR2 SVGIG (reference sequence). The CDR3 covers 15 residues. V was pared by 5 bases and J by 0 bases, with 10 bases of the junction left unmatched. In nucleotides, the CDR3 is TGTGCCTGGTACCACTCGGGACAGTTCTCCTACGAGCAGTACTTC. It specifies CAWYHSGQFSYEQYF.

The genes are TRBV5-1 and TRBJ2-7; 9 bases fit TRBD2. The CDR3 covers 16 residues. V lost 0 bases, J lost 3 bases, and 7 bases stayed unmatched. CDR1 SGHRS and CDR2 YFSETQ come from the germline V gene. CDR3 amino acids: CASSLAGGSGSYEQYF. In DNA, the CDR3 is TGCGCCAGCAGCTTGGCCGGGGGTAGCGGGAGCTACGAGCAGTACTTC.

Here the CDR3 DNA reads TGTGCCTGGAGAATCCCTGGGGCCAACGTCCTGACTTTC. Encoded protein: CAWRIPGANVLTF. The chain recombines TRBV30 with TRBJ2-6; D uncertain. Germline-derived CDR1 and CDR2 are GTSNPN and SVGIG (reference sequence). CDR3 size: 13 residues. The ends were cut back, 3 bases at V and 2 bases at J, with 5 bases in the middle.

The V call is TRBV6-1, the J call TRBJ2-7; the match to TRBD1 covers 8 bases. This CDR3 region has 13 residues. Looked up from germline, CDR1 is MNHNS and CDR2 is SASEGT. Germline trimming cut 7 bases from V and 3 bases from J; bases unmatched to any gene: 5. The CDR3 sequence: CASMGQVHYEQYF. DNA of the CDR3: TGTGCCAGCATGGGACAGGTACACTACGAGCAGTACTTC.

The genes are TRBV5-1 and TRBJ2-5; 14 positions agree with TRBD2. Germline-derived CDR1 and CDR2 are SGHRS and YFSETQ. J was trimmed by 5 bases and V by 1 base; bases with no gene match: 7. The length of the CDR3 is 17 residues. The CDR3 DNA sequence: TGCGCCAGCAGCTTGAGACTAGCGGGGGGGCCATCGGAGACCCAGTACTTC. Its translation: CASSLRLAGGPSETQYF.

This chain connects TRBV27 to TRBJ2-2, with a weak D call TRBD2 (5 bases). CDR3 length: 16 amino acids. Germline-derived CDR1 and CDR2 are MNHEY and SMNVEV (reference sequence). V shed 5 bases and J shed 3 bases, with 16 bases lying between them. The chain's CDR3 is CASSPRITRYTGELFF. The CDR3, as DNA: TGTGCCAGCAGTCCTCGAATTACTAGATACACCGGGGAGCTGTTTTTT.